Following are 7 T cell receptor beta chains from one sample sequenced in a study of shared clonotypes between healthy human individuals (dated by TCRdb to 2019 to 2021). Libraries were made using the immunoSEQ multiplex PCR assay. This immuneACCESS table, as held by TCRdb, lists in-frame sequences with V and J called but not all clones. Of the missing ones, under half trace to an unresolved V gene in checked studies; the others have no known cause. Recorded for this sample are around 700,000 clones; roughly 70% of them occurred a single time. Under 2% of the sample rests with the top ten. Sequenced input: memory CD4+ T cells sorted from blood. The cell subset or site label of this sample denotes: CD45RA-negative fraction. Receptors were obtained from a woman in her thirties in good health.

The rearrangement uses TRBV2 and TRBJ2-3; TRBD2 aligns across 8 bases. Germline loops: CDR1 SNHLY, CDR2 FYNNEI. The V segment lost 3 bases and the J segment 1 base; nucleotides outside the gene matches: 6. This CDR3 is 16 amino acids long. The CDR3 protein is CASSDGRGFGTDTQYF. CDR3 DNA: TGTGCCAGCAGTGACGGGAGGGGATTCGGCACAGATACGCAGTATTTT. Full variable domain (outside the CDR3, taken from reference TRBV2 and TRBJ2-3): EPEVTQTPSHQVTQMGQEVILRCVPISNHLYFYWYRQILGQKVEFLVSFYNNEISEKSEIFDDQFSVERPDGSNFTLKIRSTKLEDSAMYFCASSDGRGFGTDTQYFGPGTRLTVL.

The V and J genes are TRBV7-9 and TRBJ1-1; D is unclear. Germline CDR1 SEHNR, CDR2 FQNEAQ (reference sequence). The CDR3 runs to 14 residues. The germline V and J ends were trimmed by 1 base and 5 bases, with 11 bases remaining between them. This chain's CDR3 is CASSLVAVGTEAFF. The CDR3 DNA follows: TGTGCCAGCAGCTTAGTGGCGGTGGGGACTGAAGCTTTCTTT.

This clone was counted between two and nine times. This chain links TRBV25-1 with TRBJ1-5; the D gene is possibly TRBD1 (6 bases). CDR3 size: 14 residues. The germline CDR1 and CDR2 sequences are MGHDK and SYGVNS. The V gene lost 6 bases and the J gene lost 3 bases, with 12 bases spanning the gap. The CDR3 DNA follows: TGTGCCAGCAGCGACGGACAGATCAATCAGCCCCAGCATTTT. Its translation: CASSDGQINQPQHF.

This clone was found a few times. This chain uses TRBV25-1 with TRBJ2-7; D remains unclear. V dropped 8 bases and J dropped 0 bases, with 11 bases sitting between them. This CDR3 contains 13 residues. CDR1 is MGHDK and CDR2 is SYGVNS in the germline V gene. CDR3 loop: CASSFGHSYEQYF. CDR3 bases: TGTGCCAGCTCGTTCGGCCACTCCTACGAGCAGTACTTC.

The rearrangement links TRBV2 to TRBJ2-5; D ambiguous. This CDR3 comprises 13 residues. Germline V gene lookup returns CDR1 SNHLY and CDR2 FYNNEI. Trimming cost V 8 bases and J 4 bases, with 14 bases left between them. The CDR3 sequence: CASRRDHGETQYF. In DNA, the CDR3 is TGTGCCAGCCGACGCGACCACGGAGAGACCCAGTACTTC.

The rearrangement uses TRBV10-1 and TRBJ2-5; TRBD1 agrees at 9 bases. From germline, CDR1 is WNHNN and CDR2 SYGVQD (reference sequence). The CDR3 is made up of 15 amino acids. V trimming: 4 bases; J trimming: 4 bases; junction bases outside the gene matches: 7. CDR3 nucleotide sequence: TGCGCCAGCAGTGTAACCGGGACAGGGCTAGAGACCCAGTACTTC. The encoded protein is CASSVTGTGLETQYF.

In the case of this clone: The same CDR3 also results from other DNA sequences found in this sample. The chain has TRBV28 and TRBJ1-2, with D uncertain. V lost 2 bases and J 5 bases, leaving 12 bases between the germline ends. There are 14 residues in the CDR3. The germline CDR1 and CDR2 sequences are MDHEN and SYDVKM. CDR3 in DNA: TGTGCCAGCAGTTTAGGCGCCGGCATTTATGGCTACACCTTC. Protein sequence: CASSLGAGIYGYTF.